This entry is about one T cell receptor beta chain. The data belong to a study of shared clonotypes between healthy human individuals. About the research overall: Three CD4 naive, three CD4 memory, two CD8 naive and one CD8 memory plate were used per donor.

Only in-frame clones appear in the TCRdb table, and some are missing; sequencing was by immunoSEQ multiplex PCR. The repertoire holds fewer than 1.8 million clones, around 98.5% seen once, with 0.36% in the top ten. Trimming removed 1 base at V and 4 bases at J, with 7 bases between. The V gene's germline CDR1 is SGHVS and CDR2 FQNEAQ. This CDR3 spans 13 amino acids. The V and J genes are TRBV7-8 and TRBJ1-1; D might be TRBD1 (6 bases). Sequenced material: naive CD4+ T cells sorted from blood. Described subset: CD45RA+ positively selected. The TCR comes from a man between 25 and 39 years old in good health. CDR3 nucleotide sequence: TGTGCCAGCAGCTTAGGGGGGGCCACTGAAGCTTTCTTT. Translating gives CASSLGGATEAFF.